This T cell receptor beta chain was profiled in a study of shared clonotypes between healthy human individuals. The germline V gene encodes CDR1 MDHEN and CDR2 SYDVKM. Unmatched junction bases numbered 8, after V lost 1 base and J lost 3 bases. This CDR3 has 16 residues. Unsorted PBMC contributed approximately 0.3 ug DNA, tens of thousands of T cell genomes, to each replicate PCR. Some clones are missing from TCRdb's copy, which holds only in-frame ones; the method was immunoSEQ multiplex PCR. The data contain about 480,000 clones, almost 80% of them seen just once; the ten biggest clones take up around 13%.

The receptor was isolated from a woman in her forties in good health. Some clones in this sample may be carry-over from other donors' samples. The J gene is TRBJ2-7, the V gene TRBV28, with 8 bases matching TRBD2. Sequencing was performed on PBMCs. The CDR3 reads CASSLFQREFFYEQYF. In DNA, the CDR3 is TGTGCCAGCAGTTTATTCCAGCGGGAGTTTTTCTACGAGCAGTACTTC.